This T cell receptor beta chain was documented in a study of T cells in Graves' hyperthyroidism and ophthalmopathy. Whole-study context: Initial diagnosis, before any treatment, was when peripheral blood was collected. Findings of the study overall: Among thyroid clonotypes expanded above 0.001, most also appeared in blood. Ophthalmopathy stood apart from stable hyperthyroidism in a 13 V-J model.

Trimming shortened V by 4 bases and J by 9 bases, and 27 bases separated the two germline ends. The CDR3 extends over 17 amino acids. Per the germline V gene, CDR1 is SGHTA and CDR2 is FQGTGA. This clonotype has at least ten counts. The antigen is not known. Amplified TCR beta CDR3 regions derived from RNA transcripts. RT-PCR in the first round (using the HTBI primer set) targeted the TCR CDR3. In TCRdb, the multiplex PCR reads were re-called with MiXCR into one record per CDR3 protein. The repertoire holds about 740,000 distinct CDR3 sequences, with around 15% as singletons. The sequence derives from a young woman with Graves' hyperthyroidism. V and J are TRBV7-3 and TRBJ2-5; maybe TRBD1 (5 bases). Sequencing was performed on blood. CDR3 sequence reads: CASSSPRGNSQDRAQYF. The CDR3 bases are TGTGCCAGCAGCTCCCCTAGGGGCAACAGCCAGGATCGGGCCCAGTACTTC.